The T cell receptor (beta chain) under discussion was sequenced for a study of OX40 agonist ivuxolimab in advanced cancers. Study-wide background: Eligibility rules accepted prior anti-PD-1, anti-PD-L1 or anti-CTLA-4 therapy, and around 44% had some.

This clone was seen more than once but under ten times. Autoimmune disease history or systemic immunosuppression led to patient exclusion. Clones were read by immunoSEQ multiplex PCR, and TCRdb kept only the in-frame ones, dropping some. The sample has approximately 100,000 clones, about nine tenths seen once. The receptor was derived from an adult with an advanced solid tumor such as melanoma, head and neck, liver or kidney cancer. The input for sequencing was CD4+ or CD8+ T cells sorted from blood, taken in a trial of the OX40 agonist ivuxolimab.

CDR3: CASKPAGAGYNEQFF. The CDR3 DNA is TGTGCCAGCAAGCCCGCCGGGGCCGGCTACAATGAGCAGTTCTTC. V gene TRBV7-8 combines with J gene TRBJ2-1; the D gene could be TRBD1 or TRBD2 (5 bases each). The V and J ends lost 7 bases and 3 bases respectively, with 16 bases between them. Per the germline V gene, CDR1 is SGHVS and CDR2 is FQNEAQ. The CDR3 runs to 15 residues.